One sample yielded the 2 T cell receptor beta chains listed below, sequenced in a study of OX40 agonist ivuxolimab in advanced cancers. Repertoires were generated with immunoSEQ multiplex PCR, while TCRdb's copy carries only in-frame clones and drops some. The sample consists of more than 80,000 clones, around 94% of them appearing once. The sequencing used CD4+ or CD8+ T cells sorted from blood, collected in a trial of the OX40 agonist ivuxolimab. These receptors all stem from an adult with an advanced solid tumor such as melanoma, head and neck, liver or kidney cancer.

The rearrangement uses TRBV13 and TRBJ2-5, with 11 bases identical to TRBD2. Germline loops: CDR1 PRHDT, CDR2 FYEKMQ (reference sequence). V lost 4 bases, J lost 1 base, and 5 bases stayed unmatched. This CDR3 is built from 16 residues. This chain's CDR3 is CASSSGGTSGQETQYF. The CDR3 nucleotides are TGTGCCAGCAGCTCGGGGGGGACTAGCGGCCAAGAGACCCAGTACTTC.

V gene TRBV28 combines with J gene TRBJ2-6; a possible D gene is TRBD1 (5 bases). Germline V gene data show CDR1 as MDHEN and CDR2 as SYDVKM. V lost 6 bases and J lost 0, with 12 bases in between. CDR3 length equals 16 residues. CDR3 region: CASSRVPLSGANVLTF. CDR3 nucleotides: TGTGCCAGCAGCAGGGTTCCTCTCTCTGGGGCCAACGTCCTGACTTTC.